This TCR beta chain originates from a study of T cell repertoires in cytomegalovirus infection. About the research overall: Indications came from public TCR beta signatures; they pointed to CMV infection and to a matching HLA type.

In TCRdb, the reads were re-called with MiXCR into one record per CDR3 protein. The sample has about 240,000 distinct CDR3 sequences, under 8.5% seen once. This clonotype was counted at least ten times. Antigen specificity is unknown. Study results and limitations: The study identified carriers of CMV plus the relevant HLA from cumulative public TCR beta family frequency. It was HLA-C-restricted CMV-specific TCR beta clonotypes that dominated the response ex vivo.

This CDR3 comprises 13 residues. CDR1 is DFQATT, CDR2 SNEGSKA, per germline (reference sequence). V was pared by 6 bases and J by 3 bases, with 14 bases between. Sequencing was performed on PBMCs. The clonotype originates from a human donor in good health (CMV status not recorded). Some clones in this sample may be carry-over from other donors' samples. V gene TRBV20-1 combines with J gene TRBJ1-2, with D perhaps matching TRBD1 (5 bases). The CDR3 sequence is CSARRDVDYGYTF. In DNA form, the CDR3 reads TGCAGTGCCCGACGGGACGTGGACTATGGCTACACCTTC.